This T cell receptor beta chain was documented in a study of T cells in tuberculosis. General study results and limits: The stringent gate may have excluded weak CD1B-GMM tetramer binders.

CDR1 is SGHDN and CDR2 is FVKESK in the germline V gene. This CDR3 region has 14 residues. Trimming took 0 bases from V and 7 from J, leaving 9 bases between them. Cells were sorted from thawed PBMC rested overnight and stained with GMM-loaded CD1B tetramer, viability dye and anti-CD3. CD1B tetramers were loaded with Rhodococcus equi-derived C32 glucose monomycolate. PBMC for tetramer sorting were first depleted of CD14-expressing monocytes. Each donor contributed approximately 93,000 sorted tetramer-negative cells. Data came from immunoSEQ multiplex PCR; TCRdb stores just in-frame clones and leaves some out. The repertoire holds nearly 60,000 clones, with approximately 85% as singletons.

The TCR originated in an adult woman with latent tuberculosis. Sample: CD1b-GMM tetramer-negative cells sorted from PBMCs. The rearrangement joins TRBV14 to TRBJ2-2; no clear D gene. CDR3 residues: CASSQDSLSGELFF. CDR3 DNA: TGTGCCAGCAGCCAAGATTCCCTCAGCGGGGAGCTGTTTTTT.